The clone carrying this TCR beta chain was counted at least ten times. The data are from a study of tumor-infiltrating lymphocytes in oesophageal squamous cell carcinoma. A single record per CDR3 protein comes from TCRdb applying MiXCR to the PCR reads. The sample shows roughly 13,000 distinct CDR3 sequences, 46% of them seen only once. The receptor comes from a male donor with esophageal squamous cell carcinoma. The sample taken for sequencing was blood.

This CDR3 reads CASRTISNQPQHF. The CDR3 coding sequence is TGTGCCAGCAGAACAATTTCCAATCAGCCCCAGCATTTT. This chain links TRBV28 with TRBJ1-5; no clear D. The CDR3 contains 13 residues. The germline V and J ends were trimmed by 6 bases and 3 bases, with 9 bases remaining between them. Germline lookup yields CDR1 MDHEN and CDR2 SYDVKM.